This TCR beta chain was identified during a study of shared clonotypes between healthy human individuals. Across the whole study: Participating donors consisted of two women and a few men aged 18 to 49.

Germline values: CDR1 MGHRA, CDR2 YSYEKL. The CDR3 sequence is 19 residues long. After removal of 2 bases from V and 0 bases from J, the junction contained 10 bases not matched to a gene. Assay execution took place at the deep level. Measured with immunoSEQ multiplex PCR; TCRdb has only the in-frame clones, and not every one. The data show approximately 2.4 million clones, roughly 95% seen once. Adult Caucasians living in Nashville, Tennessee made up all of the donors. The sequencing sample was made of naive CD4+ T cells sorted from blood. Sample subset: CD45RA+ positively selected. The clonotype originates from a man between 18 and 29 years old in good health. The chain has TRBV4-1 and TRBJ2-6, with TRBD1 identical over 7 bases. In DNA, the CDR3 is TGCGCCAGCAGCCAAATCATGACAGGGAAAATCTCTGGGGCCAACGTCCTGACTTTC. This gives the protein CASSQIMTGKISGANVLTF.